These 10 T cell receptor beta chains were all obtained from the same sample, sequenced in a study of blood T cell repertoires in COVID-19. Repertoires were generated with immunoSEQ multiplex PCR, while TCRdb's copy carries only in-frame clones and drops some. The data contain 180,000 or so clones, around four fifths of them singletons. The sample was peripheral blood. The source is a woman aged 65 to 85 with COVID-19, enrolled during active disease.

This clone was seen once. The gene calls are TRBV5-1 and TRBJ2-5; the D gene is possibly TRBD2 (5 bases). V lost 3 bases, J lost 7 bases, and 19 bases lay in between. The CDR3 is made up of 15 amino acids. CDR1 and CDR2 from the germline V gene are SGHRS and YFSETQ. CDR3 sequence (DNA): TGCGCCAGCAGCTCCATGGTTGGGCGCGAGGGGACCCAGTACTTC. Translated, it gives CASSSMVGREGTQYF.

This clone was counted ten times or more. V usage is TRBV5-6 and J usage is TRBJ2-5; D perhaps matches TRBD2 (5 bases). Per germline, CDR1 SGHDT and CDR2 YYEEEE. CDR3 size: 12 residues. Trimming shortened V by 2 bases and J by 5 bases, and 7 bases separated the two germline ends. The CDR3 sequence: CASSFSVETQYF. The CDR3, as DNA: TGTGCCAGCAGCTTTAGCGTCGAGACCCAGTACTTC.

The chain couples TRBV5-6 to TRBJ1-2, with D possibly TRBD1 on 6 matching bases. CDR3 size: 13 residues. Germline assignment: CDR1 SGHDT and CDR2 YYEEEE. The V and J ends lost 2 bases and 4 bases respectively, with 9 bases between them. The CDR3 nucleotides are TGTGCCAGCAGCTTACAGGGAAGCTATGGCTACACCTTC. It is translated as CASSLQGSYGYTF.

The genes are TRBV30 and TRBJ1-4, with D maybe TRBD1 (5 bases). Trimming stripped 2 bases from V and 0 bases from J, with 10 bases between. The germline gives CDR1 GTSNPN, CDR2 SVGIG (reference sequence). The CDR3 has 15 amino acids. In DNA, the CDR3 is TGTGCCTGGAGTTGGGGGGTGGCAACTAATGAAAAACTGTTTTTT. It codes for CAWSWGVATNEKLFF.

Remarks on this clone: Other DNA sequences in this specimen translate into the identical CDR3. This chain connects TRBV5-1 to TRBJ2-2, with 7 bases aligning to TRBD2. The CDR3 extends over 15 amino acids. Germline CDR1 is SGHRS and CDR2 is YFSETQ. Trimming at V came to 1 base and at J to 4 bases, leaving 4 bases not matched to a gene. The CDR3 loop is CASSLRAGSTGELFF. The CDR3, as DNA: TGCGCCAGCAGCTTGAGAGCGGGGAGCACCGGGGAGCTGTTTTTT.

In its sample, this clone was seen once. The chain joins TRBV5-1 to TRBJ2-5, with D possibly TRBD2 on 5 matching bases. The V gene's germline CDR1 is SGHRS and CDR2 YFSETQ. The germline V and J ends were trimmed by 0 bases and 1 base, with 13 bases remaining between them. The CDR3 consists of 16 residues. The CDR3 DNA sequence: TGCGCCAGCAGCTTGGGGGAGCGCCGGTCCCAAGAGACCCAGTACTTC. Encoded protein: CASSLGERRSQETQYF.

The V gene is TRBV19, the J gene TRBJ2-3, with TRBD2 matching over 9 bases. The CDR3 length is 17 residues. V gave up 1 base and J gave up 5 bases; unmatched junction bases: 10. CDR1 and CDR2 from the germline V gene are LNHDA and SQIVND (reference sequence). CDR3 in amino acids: CASSIGLAGAPGDTQYF. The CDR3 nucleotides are TGTGCCAGTAGTATAGGGTTAGCGGGAGCGCCGGGAGATACGCAGTATTTT.

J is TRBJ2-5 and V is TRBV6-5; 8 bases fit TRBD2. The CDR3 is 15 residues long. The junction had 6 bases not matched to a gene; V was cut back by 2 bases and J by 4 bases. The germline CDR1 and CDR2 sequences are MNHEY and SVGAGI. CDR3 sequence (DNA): TGTGCCAGCAGTTACCGGGGGGGAGGTAGAGAGACCCAGTACTTC. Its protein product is CASSYRGGGRETQYF.

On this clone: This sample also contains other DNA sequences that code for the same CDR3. CDR3 sequence reads: CASSLGQNTEAFF. CDR3 bases: TGTGCCAGCAGCCTGGGACAGAACACTGAAGCTTTCTTT. The chain recombines TRBV7-8 with TRBJ1-1; D possibly corresponds to TRBD1 (6 bases). The length of the CDR3 is 13 residues. The V gene lost 5 bases and the J gene lost 1 base, with 8 bases spanning the gap. Germline V gene data show CDR1 as SGHVS and CDR2 as FQNEAQ.

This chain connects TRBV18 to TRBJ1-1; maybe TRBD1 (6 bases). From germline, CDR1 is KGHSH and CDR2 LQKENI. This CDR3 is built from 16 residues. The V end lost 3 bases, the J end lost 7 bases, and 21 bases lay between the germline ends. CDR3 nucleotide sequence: TGTGCCAGCTCACCTGGGACACAGGGCGCGGCTAGTGAAGCTTTCTTT. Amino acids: CASSPGTQGAASEAFF.